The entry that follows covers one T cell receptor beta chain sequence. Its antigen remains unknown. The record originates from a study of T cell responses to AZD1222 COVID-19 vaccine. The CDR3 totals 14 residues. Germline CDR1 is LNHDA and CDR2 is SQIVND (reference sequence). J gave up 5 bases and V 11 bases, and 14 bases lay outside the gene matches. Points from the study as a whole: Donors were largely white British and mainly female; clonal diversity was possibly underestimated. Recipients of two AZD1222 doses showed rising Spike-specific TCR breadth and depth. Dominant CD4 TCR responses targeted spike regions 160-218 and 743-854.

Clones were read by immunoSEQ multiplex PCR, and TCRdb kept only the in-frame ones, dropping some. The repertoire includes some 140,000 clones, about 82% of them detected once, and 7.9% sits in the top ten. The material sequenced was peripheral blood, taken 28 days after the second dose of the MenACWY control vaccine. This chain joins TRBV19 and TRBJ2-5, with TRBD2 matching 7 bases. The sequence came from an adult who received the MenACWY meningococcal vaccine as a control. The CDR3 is CAAGNGLVGETQYF. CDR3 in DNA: TGTGCCGCCGGCAACGGACTAGTGGGCGAGACCCAGTACTTC. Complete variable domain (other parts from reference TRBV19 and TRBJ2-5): DGGITQSPKYLFRKEGQNVTLSCEQNLNHDAMYWYRQDPGQGLRLIYYSQIVNDFQKGDIAEGYSVSREKKESFPLTVTSAQKNPTAFYLCAAGNGLVGETQYFGPGTRLLVL.